Shown below are 23 T cell receptor beta chains from a single sample sequenced in a study of control samples from healthy donors and cancer patients. The assay was immunoSEQ multiplex PCR, and TCRdb's table has in-frame clones only and misses some. The sample lists over 100,000 clones, about 92% seen once, with roughly 2.1% in the top ten. Source material: blood. Receptor source: a woman between 50 and 59 years old in good health.

This chain joins TRBV19 and TRBJ2-1, with D maybe TRBD2 (7 bases). The CDR3 runs to 13 residues. The V gene lost 7 bases and the J gene lost 9 bases, with 16 bases spanning the gap. Germline-derived CDR1 and CDR2 are LNHDA and SQIVND (reference sequence). CDR3: CASIAGAVGEQFF. DNA of the CDR3: TGTGCCAGTATCGCGGGGGCGGTCGGTGAGCAGTTCTTC.

This sequence joins TRBV19 and TRBJ1-1; no clear D gene. Germline V lookup: CDR1 LNHDA, CDR2 SQIVND (reference sequence). V dropped 5 bases and J dropped 1 base, with 11 bases sitting between them. The CDR3 has 14 residues. CDR3 amino acids: CASSPTRRNTEAFF. CDR3 DNA: TGTGCCAGTAGTCCAACTCGTAGGAACACTGAAGCTTTCTTT.

J is TRBJ2-1 and V is TRBV10-1; D gene ambiguous. V was trimmed by 0 bases and J by 4 bases, leaving 10 bases between them. The germline V gene has CDR1 WNHNN and CDR2 SYGVQD (reference sequence). This CDR3 has 15 residues. The CDR3 sequence is CASSESDGLYNEQFF. CDR3 DNA: TGCGCCAGCAGTGAGTCTGATGGGCTTTACAATGAGCAGTTCTTC.

The V and J genes are TRBV7-8 and TRBJ2-2, with TRBD1 matching 7 bases. J was trimmed by 1 base and V by 5 bases; bases with no gene match: 4. Per the germline V gene, CDR1 is SGHVS and CDR2 is FQNEAQ. The CDR3 covers 15 residues. CDR3 amino acids: CASSPQGLNTGELFF. CDR3 coding DNA: TGTGCCAGCAGCCCACAGGGGTTGAACACCGGGGAGCTGTTTTTT.

This chain uses TRBV6-5 with TRBJ2-3; D might be TRBD2 (6 bases). Trimming shortened V by 3 bases and J by 6 bases, and 16 bases separated the two germline ends. The germline gives CDR1 MNHEY, CDR2 SVGAGI. This CDR3 comprises 15 residues. The CDR3 nucleotides are TGTGCCAGCAGTTATAGCCGGCCGGGGGATGATACGCAGTATTTT. It encodes CASSYSRPGDDTQYF.

This clone has a single count. This chain links TRBV28 with TRBJ1-1; 11 bases agree with TRBD1. This CDR3 contains 13 residues. Germline V gene lookup returns CDR1 MDHEN and CDR2 SYDVKM. With V trimmed by 6 bases and J by 10 bases, 7 bases remained unmatched. CDR3 sequence reads: CASRDGDRGGAFF. DNA for the CDR3: TGTGCCAGCAGAGACGGGGACAGGGGGGGAGCTTTCTTT.

The genes are TRBV10-3 and TRBJ2-1, with 11 bases identical to TRBD2. In germline, CDR1 is ENHRY, CDR2 SYGVKD. Trimming at V came to 6 bases and at J to 7 bases, leaving 11 bases not matched to a gene. CDR3 length: 16 residues. The CDR3 here is CAISRTSGLSINEQFF. Here the CDR3 DNA reads TGTGCCATCAGCCGGACTAGCGGGTTAAGTATAAATGAGCAGTTCTTC.

The chain recombines TRBV11-3 with TRBJ2-7, with D maybe TRBD2 (5 bases). This CDR3 spans 14 amino acids. V lost 5 bases to trimming and J lost 6 bases, with 17 bases between them. Germline CDR1 and CDR2: SGHNT and YENEEA. The CDR3 sequence is CASSPDYDPSEQYF. CDR3 coding DNA: TGTGCCAGCAGCCCTGACTACGACCCCAGCGAGCAGTACTTC.

This chain uses TRBV29-1 with TRBJ2-7; the match to TRBD2 covers 7 bases. This CDR3 has 13 residues. Germline loops: CDR1 SQVTM, CDR2 ANQGSEA. V lost 1 base to trimming and J lost 0 bases; unmatched junction nucleotides: 0. The CDR3 region has the DNA TGCAGCGTTGAAGGGGGGGGCTCCTACGAGCAGTACTTC. It translates to CSVEGGGSYEQYF.

The chain joins TRBV27 to TRBJ2-1; D is unresolved. Germline values: CDR1 MNHEY, CDR2 SMNVEV (reference sequence). The V end was cut by 6 bases, the J end by 0 bases, with 9 bases between. The CDR3 is made up of 14 amino acids. This CDR3 is CASRTGASYNEQFF. DNA of the CDR3: TGTGCCAGCAGGACGGGCGCCTCCTACAATGAGCAGTTCTTC.

The chain employs TRBV6-5 and TRBJ1-2, with TRBD1 identical over 8 bases. The length of the CDR3 is 13 residues. CDR1 MNHEY and CDR2 SVGAGI come from the germline V gene. V was pared by 6 bases and J by 11 bases, with 11 bases of the junction left unmatched. The CDR3 reads CASRHDRGRGYTF. CDR3 coding DNA: TGTGCCAGCAGGCACGACAGGGGAAGAGGGTACACCTTC.

This clone was detected once. The rearrangement uses TRBV6-4 and TRBJ2-1; 11 bases match TRBD2. Per the germline V gene, CDR1 is MRHNA and CDR2 is SNTAGT. Losses at the gene ends were 2 bases for V and 7 bases for J; bases not matched to a gene: 7. The length of the CDR3 is 16 residues. CDR3 bases: TGTGCCAGCAGTGACCGCGGGATAGCGGGGGGGAATGAGCAGTTCTTC. Encoded protein: CASSDRGIAGGNEQFF.

The J gene is TRBJ2-5, the V gene TRBV20-1, with D unresolved. The CDR3 covers 14 residues. The ends were cut back, 3 bases at V and 5 bases at J, with 16 bases in the middle. Germline assignment: CDR1 DFQATT and CDR2 SNEGSKA (reference sequence). CDR3 region: CSASPPDTMETQYF. CDR3 in DNA: TGCAGTGCTAGTCCCCCGGATACGATGGAGACCCAGTACTTC.

The chain couples TRBV5-1 to TRBJ1-1; D is uncertain. Germline V gene lookup returns CDR1 SGHRS and CDR2 YFSETQ. This CDR3 is 13 amino acids long. Trimming stripped 0 bases from V and 5 bases from J, with 8 bases between. CDR3 loop: CASSLADGTEAFF. CDR3 bases: TGCGCCAGCAGCTTGGCCGACGGGACTGAAGCTTTCTTT.

The V call is TRBV4-1, the J call TRBJ2-7, with TRBD1 matching 12 bases. V was pared by 6 bases and J by 5 bases, with 5 bases of the junction left unmatched. This CDR3 spans 14 amino acids. Germline CDR1 MGHRA, CDR2 YSYEKL. The CDR3 loop reads CASSPGTGGDEQYF. DNA for the CDR3: TGCGCCAGCAGTCCCGGGACAGGGGGCGACGAGCAGTACTTC.

The V gene is TRBV5-6, the J gene TRBJ1-1; a possible D gene is TRBD1 (5 bases). This CDR3 contains 13 residues. Trimming removed 1 base at V and 4 bases at J, with 8 bases between. CDR1 is SGHDT, CDR2 YYEEEE, per germline. The CDR3 DNA sequence: TGTGCCAGCAGCTTGTTCGGGGGCACTGAAGCTTTCTTT. Translating gives CASSLFGGTEAFF.

V gene TRBV13 combines with J gene TRBJ1-6, with TRBD1 matching 7 bases. V lost 5 bases and J lost 5; bases outside the gene matches: 6. From germline, CDR1 is PRHDT and CDR2 FYEKMQ (reference sequence). The CDR3 length is 15 residues. CDR3 sequence (DNA): TGTGCCAGCAGCCCGGAGACAGGGAATAATTCACCCCTCCACTTT. This sequence encodes CASSPETGNNSPLHF. Using reference TRBV13 and TRBJ1-6 for the parts outside the CDR3, the full variable domain is AAGVIQSPRHLIKEKRETATLKCYPIPRHDTVYWYQQGPGQDPQFLISFYEKMQSDKGSIPDRFSAQQFSDYHSELNMSSLELGDSALYFCASSPETGNNSPLHFGNGTRLTVT.

The chain recombines TRBV6-1 with TRBJ2-7, with D perhaps TRBD1 or TRBD2 (7 bases each). V was trimmed by 6 bases and J by 2 bases, leaving 23 bases between them. The CDR3 spans 17 residues. The germline gives CDR1 MNHNS, CDR2 SASEGT. In DNA, the CDR3 is TGTGCCAGCAGCGAATCGGCACAGGGGAGGGACCCCTACGAGCAGTACTTC. Translated: CASSESAQGRDPYEQYF.

The rearrangement uses TRBV11-2 and TRBJ2-5; the D gene could be TRBD1 or TRBD2 (5 bases each). The CDR3 extends over 15 amino acids. CDR1 and CDR2 from the germline V gene are SGHAT and FQNNGV. V was trimmed by 4 bases and J by 6 bases, leaving 18 bases between them. CDR3 nucleotide sequence: TGTGCCAGCAGCTCCGCCCCGGGGCGCGAGAAGACCCAGTACTTC. Protein sequence: CASSSAPGREKTQYF. Full variable domain (outside the CDR3, taken from reference TRBV11-2 and TRBJ2-5): EAGVAQSPRYKIIEKRQSVAFWCNPISGHATLYWYQQILGQGPKLLIQFQNNGVVDDSQLPKDRFSAERLKGVDSTLKIQPAKLEDSAVYLCASSSAPGREKTQYFGPGTRLLVL.

The chain recombines TRBV2 with TRBJ1-6; 7 nucleotides line up with TRBD1. Germline V lookup: CDR1 SNHLY, CDR2 FYNNEI. The CDR3 spans 15 residues. V trimming: 5 bases; J trimming: 7 bases; junction bases outside the gene matches: 8. CDR3 bases: TGTGCCAGCAGTCGAGACAGGGTGCAGAATTCACCCCTCCACTTT. Amino acid sequence: CASSRDRVQNSPLHF.

This chain joins TRBV29-1 and TRBJ2-1; tentative D call: TRBD2 (7 bases). V was pared by 7 bases and J by 0 bases, with 28 bases between. Per the germline V gene, CDR1 is SQVTM and CDR2 is ANQGSEA. The length of the CDR3 is 19 residues. CDR3 loop: CSAPSSMTGGLYSYNEQFF. CDR3 nucleotide sequence: TGCAGCGCCCCGTCTAGTATGACGGGGGGCCTTTACTCCTACAATGAGCAGTTCTTC.

The chain has TRBV19 and TRBJ1-5, with 8 positions matching TRBD1. Germline V gives CDR1 LNHDA, CDR2 SQIVND (reference sequence). The V and J ends lost 5 bases and 5 bases, in that order; junction bases with no gene match: 8. This CDR3 contains 15 residues. CDR3: CASSPTGGQDQPQHF. In DNA form, the CDR3 reads TGTGCCAGTAGTCCCACAGGGGGTCAGGATCAGCCCCAGCATTTT.

V gene TRBV5-4 combines with J gene TRBJ2-5; 11 bases line up with TRBD1. CDR1 is SGHNT and CDR2 is YYREEE in the germline V gene (reference sequence). J lost 9 bases, V lost 4 bases, and 11 bases had no gene match. The CDR3 is 15 amino acids. The CDR3 sequence: CASSLGTGGREPQYF. In DNA form, the CDR3 reads TGTGCCAGCAGCCTTGGGACAGGGGGAAGGGAGCCCCAGTACTTC. Using reference TRBV5-4 and TRBJ2-5 for the parts outside the CDR3, the full variable domain is ETGVTQSPTHLIKTRGQQVTLRCSSQSGHNTVSWYQQALGQGPQFIFQYYREEENGRGNFPPRFSGLQFPNYSSELNVNALELDDSALYLCASSLGTGGREPQYFGPGTRLLVL.